A single sample is the source of the 11 T cell receptor beta chains below, sequenced in a study of shared clonotypes between healthy human individuals. Profiling relied on immunoSEQ multiplex PCR, and the TCRdb table lists in-frame clones only, not all of them. This table has about 2.1 million clones, just under 95% appearing once. CD45RO-negative, CCR7-positively selected cells formed the naive CD8 fraction, excluding terminally differentiated effector memory CD45RA+ cells. Sequenced input: naive CD8+ T cells from PBMCs. These receptors were taken from a man between 18 and 35 years old in good health. Some clones in this sample may be carry-over from other donors' samples.

The V gene is TRBV7-9, the J gene TRBJ2-1; D is tentatively TRBD1 or TRBD2 (5 bases each). V shed 5 bases and J shed 5 bases, with 19 bases lying between them. Germline V lookup: CDR1 SEHNR, CDR2 FQNEAQ (reference sequence). This CDR3 comprises 16 residues. In DNA form, the CDR3 reads TGTGCCAGCAGCCCGCCGGGGCAGGGTCTCAACAATGAGCAGTTCTTC. Amino acid sequence: CASSPPGQGLNNEQFF.

The CDR3 nucleotides read TGCGCCAGCAAACCCCCCACGGTCGGACAGGGAAAGACTGAAGCTTTCTTT. It yields the protein CASKPPTVGQGKTEAFF. The genes are TRBV5-1 and TRBJ1-1; 8 bases align to TRBD1. V lost 6 bases and J lost 5; bases outside the gene matches: 18. Germline V CDR1 and CDR2: SGHRS, YFSETQ. CDR3 size: 17 residues. The variable domain in full, completed from reference TRBV5-1 and TRBJ1-1, reads KAGVTQTPRYLIKTRGQQVTLSCSPISGHRSVSWYQQTPGQGLQFLFEYFSETQRNKGNFPGRFSGRQFSNSRSEMNVSTLELGDSALYLCASKPPTVGQGKTEAFFGQGTRLTVV.

The chain links TRBV2 to TRBJ2-7, with 7 nucleotides matching TRBD2. Germline V CDR1 and CDR2: SNHLY, FYNNEI. Losses at the gene ends were 8 bases for V and 3 bases for J; bases not matched to a gene: 10. CDR3 length: 14 amino acids. The CDR3: CASADPGGLYEQYF. The DNA for the CDR3 is TGTGCCAGCGCCGATCCGGGAGGACTCTACGAGCAGTACTTC.

This clone appeared once. The V call is TRBV2, the J call TRBJ2-7; maybe TRBD2 (6 bases). Trimming left V 2 bases short and J 6 bases short, with 20 bases between. Per germline, CDR1 SNHLY and CDR2 FYNNEI. The CDR3 length is 16 residues. The CDR3 sequence: CASSERGGVGNGEQYF. CDR3 in DNA: TGTGCCAGCAGTGAAAGGGGCGGGGTTGGTAATGGCGAGCAGTACTTC.

The chain combines TRBV10-3 with TRBJ1-1; D possibly corresponds to TRBD1 (6 bases). The CDR3 spans 17 residues. V was trimmed by 6 bases and J by 1 base, leaving 21 bases between them. Germline V CDR1 and CDR2: ENHRY, SYGVKD. CDR3: CAIREPAGGRGNTEAFF. CDR3 nucleotide sequence: TGTGCCATCAGAGAACCCGCTGGGGGCAGGGGGAACACTGAAGCTTTCTTT.

V and J are TRBV28 and TRBJ2-7, with 12 bases aligning to TRBD2. The V segment lost 4 bases and the J segment 2 bases; nucleotides outside the gene matches: 18. CDR1 MDHEN and CDR2 SYDVKM come from the germline V gene. CDR3 length: 20 residues. CDR3 bases: TGTGCCAGCAGTTCATACTTGGGACTAGCGGGCCTATCTAGCACCTACGAGCAGTACTTC. This translates into CASSSYLGLAGLSSTYEQYF.

To note about this clone: This specimen includes other DNA sequences encoding the same CDR3. J is TRBJ2-1 and V is TRBV29-1; D possibly corresponds to TRBD2 (6 bases). CDR1 and CDR2 from the germline V gene are SQVTM and ANQGSEA. The V end lost 3 bases, the J end lost 0 bases, and 12 bases lay between the germline ends. CDR3 size: 15 residues. The CDR3 sequence: CSVEGGRSSYNEQFF. The CDR3 nucleotides are TGCAGCGTTGAGGGGGGACGGAGCTCCTACAATGAGCAGTTCTTC.

The chain links TRBV7-8 to TRBJ2-7, with a weak D call TRBD2 (6 bases). Germline values: CDR1 SGHVS, CDR2 FQNEAQ. Trimming removed 5 bases at V and 1 base at J, with 15 bases between. CDR3 size: 15 residues. Here the CDR3 reads CASSASKRVSYEQYF. The CDR3 DNA follows: TGTGCCAGCAGCGCTTCCAAGCGGGTTTCCTACGAGCAGTACTTC.

The rearrangement uses TRBV29-1 and TRBJ1-2; TRBD1 is a possible D gene (5 bases). CDR3 size: 14 residues. The germline gives CDR1 SQVTM, CDR2 ANQGSEA. V gave up 4 bases and J gave up 4 bases, with 16 bases separating them. The CDR3 spells CSVVGGGATYGYTF. For the CDR3, the DNA is TGCAGCGTTGTTGGTGGGGGAGCGACCTATGGCTACACCTTC.

This sequence joins TRBV4-3 and TRBJ1-3; a possible D gene is TRBD1 (6 bases). Between the trimmed V and J ends, which lost 0 bases and 3 bases, there was a span of 12 bases. The CDR3 is 16 residues long. The V gene's germline CDR1 is LGHNA and CDR2 YSLEER. CDR3 residues: CASSQDSAGDGNTIYF. DNA of the CDR3: TGCGCCAGCAGCCAAGATTCGGCAGGGGATGGAAACACCATATATTTT.

This clone showed up just once. This chain links TRBV30 with TRBJ2-7, with D tentatively TRBD1 or TRBD2 (5 bases each). V was clipped by 8 bases and J by 2 bases, with 13 bases between them. CDR3 length: 12 residues. Germline V gives CDR1 GTSNPN, CDR2 SVGIG (reference sequence). CDR3 sequence: CAGDANPYEQYF. CDR3 in DNA: TGTGCCGGGGACGCAAACCCCTACGAGCAGTACTTC.